This T cell receptor (beta chain) was obtained from a study of blood T cell repertoires in COVID-19. Original data processing: It was from reference gene primer amplification that nucleated cell counts were estimated. Only in-frame clones appear in the TCRdb table, and some are missing; sequencing was by immunoSEQ multiplex PCR. Clone size and the V and J calls come from that table; the DNA yielded D and trimming. The sample comprises over 200,000 clones, approximately 80% of which are singletons, and around 30% rests with the top ten. This clonotype was obtained from a man aged 40-49 years with acute or convalescent COVID-19. Material: peripheral blood.

The CDR3 reads CASRRTENTEAFF. The CDR3 nucleotides read TGTGCCAGCAGACGGACAGAGAACACTGAAGCTTTCTTT. V is TRBV6-5 and J is TRBJ1-1; a possible D gene is TRBD1 (6 bases). Trimming removed 6 bases from V and 1 base from J, with 9 bases in between. Germline lookup yields CDR1 MNHEY and CDR2 SVGAGI. The CDR3 extends over 13 amino acids.